This TCR beta chain was captured in a study of T cells after yellow fever vaccination. Germline lookup yields CDR1 SGHTA and CDR2 FQGNSA. V was shortened by 5 bases and J by 2 bases, with 12 bases between the two germline ends. The CDR3 has 14 amino acids. MiXCR was run by TCRdb on the 5' RACE reads, yielding one entry per CDR3 protein. The table includes about 160,000 distinct CDR3 sequences, approximately 6.7% detected once. This rearrangement joins TRBV7-2 to TRBJ1-1; no definite D call. The origin of this receptor is a man aged 18 to 30 who received the YFV17D yellow fever vaccine. The starting material was CD4+ T cells sorted from PBMCs, obtained 4 to 5 days after the first yellow fever vaccination. For the CDR3, the DNA is TGTGCCAGCAGCGTCTCCCCTCACAACACTGAAGCTTTCTTT. This encodes CASSVSPHNTEAFF. Drawing the rest from reference TRBV7-2 and TRBJ1-1, the complete variable domain is GAGVSQSPSNKVTEKGKDVELRCDPISGHTALYWYRQSLGQGLEFLIYFQGNSAPDKSGLPSDRFSAERTGGSVSTLTIQRTQQEDSAVYLCASSVSPHNTEAFFGQGTRLTVV.